This T cell receptor beta chain derives from a study of blood T cell repertoires in COVID-19. Study background: The study drew acute and convalescent COVID-19 samples from the United States, Italy and Spain.

Germline CDR1 and CDR2: SGDLS and YYNGEE. V gave up 0 bases and J gave up 2 bases; unmatched junction bases: 2. The CDR3 totals 16 residues. The sample holds one count of this clone. Produced via immunoSEQ multiplex PCR; TCRdb's table is partial and in-frame only. This sample has 200,000 to 250,000 clones, with 87% found just once. The specimen sequenced was peripheral blood. This chain links TRBV9 with TRBJ2-7; TRBD2 agrees at 13 bases. This clonotype was obtained from a woman under 30 who had recovered from COVID-19. Written as DNA, the CDR3 is TGTGCCAGCAGCGTAGGGACTAGCGGGAGAACCTACGAGCAGTACTTC. As protein: CASSVGTSGRTYEQYF. Looking up the rest from reference TRBV9 and TRBJ2-7 gives the full variable domain: DSGVTQTPKHLITATGQRVTLRCSPRSGDLSVYWYQQSLDQGLQFLIQYYNGEERAKGNILERFSAQQFPDLHSELNLSSLELGDSALYFCASSVGTSGRTYEQYFGPGTRLTVT.